These 20 T cell receptor beta chains share one sample of origin, sequenced in a study of cytomegalovirus exposure and HLA in healthy donors. The PCR was carried out with 60 Vbeta primers and 13 Jbeta primers. Only in-frame clones appear in the TCRdb table, and some are missing; sequencing was by immunoSEQ multiplex PCR. The sample carries 95,000 or so clones, around four fifths recorded once. Material for sequencing was PBMCs. These receptors were obtained from a woman between 40 and 55 years old in good health and CMV-seronegative.

This chain connects TRBV2 to TRBJ1-1, with D perhaps matching TRBD1 (5 bases). Trimming stripped 8 bases from V and 1 base from J, with 14 bases between. The germline V gene has CDR1 SNHLY and CDR2 FYNNEI. This CDR3 comprises 14 residues. The CDR3 region is CASGSSRANTEAFF. DNA for the CDR3: TGTGCCAGCGGGTCTTCCAGGGCGAACACTGAAGCTTTCTTT.

The chain is built from TRBV4-2 and TRBJ1-1, with TRBD1 as a possible D gene (5 bases). V was cut by 0 bases and J by 11 bases, with 22 bases left in between. The CDR3 totals 16 residues. Germline-derived CDR1 and CDR2 are LGHNA and YNFKEQ. DNA of the CDR3: TGTGCCAGCAGCCAAGATGCAGGGTGGGGAAAAGAAGCGGCTTTCTTT. Its translation is CASSQDAGWGKEAAFF.

This chain links TRBV19 with TRBJ2-7, with a weak D call TRBD1 (5 bases). From germline, CDR1 is LNHDA and CDR2 SQIVND (reference sequence). CDR3 size: 14 residues. Trimming pared 3 bases from V and 1 base from J, leaving 10 bases between. For the CDR3, the DNA is TGTGCCAGTAGTATCTCAGGGTGGTCCTACGAGCAGTACTTC. This gives the protein CASSISGWSYEQYF.

The chain has TRBV16 and TRBJ1-1; D ambiguous. CDR1 KGHSY and CDR2 FQNENV come from the germline V gene. Trimming stripped 0 bases from V and 11 bases from J, with 13 bases between. The CDR3 is made up of 13 amino acids. In DNA, the CDR3 is TGTGCCAGCAGCCAATCGATCGGGGAGGGCGCTTTCTTT. Its translation is CASSQSIGEGAFF.

The V call is TRBV7-9, the J call TRBJ2-7; no clear D gene. V lost 4 bases and J 4 bases, leaving 8 bases between the germline ends. The CDR3 contains 12 residues. Germline CDR1 SEHNR, CDR2 FQNEAQ (reference sequence). This CDR3 reads CASSSSFYEQYF. The CDR3 DNA reads as TGTGCCAGCAGCTCCAGTTTTTACGAGCAGTACTTC.

The chain carries TRBV7-6 and TRBJ1-3, with TRBD1 matching 10 bases. The CDR3 consists of 16 residues. The ends lost 4 bases at V and 3 bases at J; junction bases unmatched: 6. The V gene's germline CDR1 is SGHVS and CDR2 FNYEAQ. CDR3 coding DNA: TGTGCCAGCAGCTCGATTGACAGGGGGCTTGGAAACACCATATATTTT. As protein: CASSSIDRGLGNTIYF.

This chain uses TRBV4-2 with TRBJ2-3; possibly TRBD1 for D (7 bases). CDR1 is LGHNA, CDR2 YNFKEQ, per germline. Trimming left V 6 bases short and J 2 bases short, with 15 bases between. The CDR3 sequence is 15 residues long. The CDR3 spells CASSRGGGDTDTQYF. CDR3 nucleotide sequence: TGTGCCAGCAGTCGAGGGGGCGGGGACACAGATACGCAGTATTTT.

With regard to this clone: Compared with germline, one end of the junction differs, possibly owing to a read error. The gene calls are TRBV7-9 and TRBJ2-7, with 7 bases identical to TRBD1. The CDR3 consists of 16 residues. Germline loops: CDR1 SEHNR, CDR2 FQNEAQ (reference sequence). CDR3: CSSSLVLTGSSYEQYF. CDR3 DNA sequence: TGTTCCAGCAGCTTAGTATTGACAGGGTCGTCCTACGAGCAGTACTTC.

In its sample, this clone was seen a few times. The chain uses TRBV5-6 and TRBJ1-6; no definite D call. The CDR3 loop spans 14 amino acids. Trimming took off 4 bases at V and 8 bases at J, with 13 bases between the two ends. Germline lookup yields CDR1 SGHDT and CDR2 YYEEEE. DNA of the CDR3: TGTGCCAGCAGCCTCCTTTCCGGTGATTCACCCCTCCACTTT. Its translation is CASSLLSGDSPLHF.

The J gene is TRBJ2-5, the V gene TRBV6-1; TRBD2 might be the D (5 bases). Per germline, CDR1 MNHNS and CDR2 SASEGT. This CDR3 spans 13 amino acids. V lost 2 bases and J 11 bases, leaving 15 bases between the germline ends. CDR3: CASSEPSLRAQYF. CDR3 in DNA: TGTGCCAGCAGTGAACCCAGTCTGAGGGCACAGTACTTC.

The chain combines TRBV4-1 with TRBJ1-6; 8 bases are shared with TRBD1. CDR3 size: 15 residues. Trimming cost V 4 bases and J 11 bases; bases outside gene matches: 10. From germline, CDR1 is MGHRA and CDR2 YSYEKL. This chain's CDR3 is CASSRDRGAAAPLHF. The CDR3 bases are TGCGCCAGCAGCCGCGACAGGGGCGCCGCCGCACCCCTCCACTTT.

This rearrangement joins TRBV5-1 to TRBJ1-1, with D perhaps TRBD1 (5 bases). Per the germline V gene, CDR1 is SGHRS and CDR2 is YFSETQ. The CDR3 runs to 15 residues. The V end was cut by 4 bases, the J end by 0 bases, with 13 bases between. CDR3: CASSRLDIVNTEAFF. CDR3 nucleotides: TGCGCCAGCAGCAGGTTGGACATAGTGAACACTGAAGCTTTCTTT.

The V call is TRBV6-5, the J call TRBJ1-5, with 8 bases matching TRBD1. This CDR3 is built from 14 residues. Trimming took 10 bases from V and 7 from J; bases not matched to a gene: 12. CDR1 MNHEY and CDR2 SVGAGI come from the germline V gene. CDR3 loop: CATRSGQAQQPQHF. CDR3 coding DNA: TGTGCCACAAGGTCGGGACAGGCACAGCAGCCCCAGCATTTT.

J is TRBJ2-7 and V is TRBV14; no firm D call. With 1 base removed from V and 3 bases from J, the gap between germline ends came to 10 bases. Germline CDR1 SGHDN, CDR2 FVKESK. The CDR3 loop spans 14 amino acids. CDR3 protein: CASSQVARIYEQYF. The CDR3 bases are TGTGCCAGCAGCCAAGTTGCGCGGATCTACGAGCAGTACTTC.

The rearrangement links TRBV5-1 to TRBJ1-1, with a tentative D call TRBD1 (5 bases). The CDR3 contains 15 residues. V lost 4 bases to trimming and J lost 0 bases, with 13 bases between them. Germline V gene data show CDR1 as SGHRS and CDR2 as YFSETQ. The CDR3 region has the DNA TGCGCCAGCAGCCCACAGGCAGTCATGAACACTGAAGCTTTCTTT. Amino acids: CASSPQAVMNTEAFF.

The chain is built from TRBV5-1 and TRBJ1-6; 9 bases line up with TRBD1. The germline CDR1 and CDR2 sequences are SGHRS and YFSETQ. After removal of 0 bases from V and 1 base from J, the junction contained 2 bases not matched to a gene. There are 17 residues in the CDR3. The CDR3 here is CASSLADRGSYNSPLHF. The CDR3 DNA sequence: TGCGCCAGCAGCTTGGCGGACAGGGGTTCCTATAATTCACCCCTCCACTTT.

The rearrangement joins TRBV18 to TRBJ1-2, with 7 positions matching TRBD1. The CDR3 loop spans 13 amino acids. The germline V gene encodes CDR1 KGHSH and CDR2 LQKENI. The V segment lost 3 bases and the J segment 2 bases; nucleotides outside the gene matches: 0. CDR3 region: CASSPGQNYGYTF. CDR3 in DNA: TGTGCCAGCTCACCGGGACAGAACTATGGCTACACCTTC.

This rearrangement joins TRBV4-3 to TRBJ1-3; D is unresolved. The germline gives CDR1 LGHNA, CDR2 YSLEER. The V and J ends lost 1 base and 0 bases respectively, with 7 bases between them. This CDR3 has 15 amino acids. The CDR3 nucleotides read TGCGCCAGCAGCCAAGGATCCAGCTCTGGAAACACCATATATTTT. It codes for CASSQGSSSGNTIYF.

V usage is TRBV5-4 and J usage is TRBJ2-3; weak D call: TRBD1 (6 bases). Germline V gene lookup returns CDR1 SGHNT and CDR2 YYREEE (reference sequence). This CDR3 comprises 12 residues. The V gene lost 2 bases and the J gene lost 10 bases, with 11 bases spanning the gap. CDR3: CASSLEQGPQYF. The CDR3 DNA sequence: TGTGCCAGCAGCTTAGAACAGGGACCGCAGTATTTT.

The gene calls are TRBV10-2 and TRBJ2-7; 7 bases are shared with TRBD2. Trimming removed 1 base from V and 0 bases from J; junction bases left unmatched: 3. CDR1 and CDR2 from the germline V gene are WSHSY and SAAADI. This CDR3 comprises 15 residues. CDR3 residues: CASSEFRGGSYEQYF. Written as DNA, the CDR3 is TGCGCCAGCAGTGAGTTCCGCGGGGGCTCCTACGAGCAGTACTTC.